This paragraph reports one TCR beta chain. The antigen is undetermined. Time point denoted: persistent/refractory GD, antithyroid drugs over 5 years with positive TRAb. Isolated PBMC RNA provided the starting material for the TCR library. An endocrinology department in Xi'an, China, recruited the patients. Per germline, CDR1 LNHDA and CDR2 SQIVND (reference sequence). This CDR3 spans 14 amino acids. Between the trimmed V and J ends, which lost 3 bases and 0 bases, there was a span of 5 bases. These data come from a study of regulatory T cells in long-lasting Graves disease. Overall study results and limits: With persistent disease, TRBV28, TRBJ1-2 and TRBJ2-5 were the favored segments.

In building TCR beta libraries, iRepertoire HTBI primers were used together with Arm-PCR of CDR3 regions. TCRdb independently ran MiXCR on the multiplex PCR reads; one entry per CDR3 protein. The sample carries under 500,000 distinct CDR3 sequences, roughly 20% recorded once. This TCR was recovered from a female donor with Graves disease. The sequenced sample was peripheral blood mononuclear cells (PBMCs), obtained when the disease was refractory, from a patient treated with antithyroid drugs. The chain uses TRBV19 and TRBJ2-2; D unclear. The CDR3 DNA follows: TGTGCCAGTAGTATCTTCTCGAACACCGGGGAGCTGTTTTTT. Amino acids: CASSIFSNTGELFF. Supplemented by reference TRBV19 and TRBJ2-2, the full variable domain reads DGGITQSPKYLFRKEGQNVTLSCEQNLNHDAMYWYRQDPGQGLRLIYYSQIVNDFQKGDIAEGYSVSREKKESFPLTVTSAQKNPTAFYLCASSIFSNTGELFFGEGSRLTVL.